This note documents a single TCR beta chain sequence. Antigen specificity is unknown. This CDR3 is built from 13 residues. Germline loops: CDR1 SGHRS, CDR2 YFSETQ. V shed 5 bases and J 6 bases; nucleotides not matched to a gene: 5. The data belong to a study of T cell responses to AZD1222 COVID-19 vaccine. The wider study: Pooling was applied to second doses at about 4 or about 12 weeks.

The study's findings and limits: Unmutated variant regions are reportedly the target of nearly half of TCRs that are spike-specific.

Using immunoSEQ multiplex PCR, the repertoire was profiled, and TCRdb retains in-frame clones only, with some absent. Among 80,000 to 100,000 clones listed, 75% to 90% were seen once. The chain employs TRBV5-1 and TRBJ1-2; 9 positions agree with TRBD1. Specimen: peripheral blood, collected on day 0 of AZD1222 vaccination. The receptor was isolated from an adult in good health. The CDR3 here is CASRPGDRDGYTF. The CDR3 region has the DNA TGCGCCAGCAGACCCGGGGACAGGGATGGCTACACCTTC.